The 10 T cell receptor beta chains below were found in one sample sequenced in a study of cytomegalovirus exposure and HLA in healthy donors. With 60 Vbeta and 13 Jbeta primers, the PCR was carried out. Repertoires were generated with immunoSEQ multiplex PCR, while TCRdb's copy carries only in-frame clones and drops some. The table lists about 140,000 clones, roughly 73% of them singletons, with 1.5% to 2% in the top ten. The sequencing input was PBMCs. The origin of the receptors is a female donor in good health and CMV-seronegative.

V gene TRBV27 combines with J gene TRBJ1-5; TRBD1 might be the D (5 bases). This CDR3 has 16 residues. With 3 bases removed from V and 1 base from J, the gap between germline ends came to 13 bases. Germline V gene sequence: CDR1 MNHEY, CDR2 SMNVEV (reference sequence). CDR3 loop: CASSLSKGASNQPQHF. Written as DNA, the CDR3 is TGTGCCAGCAGTTTGTCTAAAGGGGCGAGCAATCAGCCCCAGCATTTT.

The CDR3 sequence is CASSYRGLAEHEQYF. CDR3 nucleotides: TGTGCCAGCAGTTACAGGGGACTAGCGGAGCACGAGCAGTACTTC. This chain uses TRBV6-5 with TRBJ2-7; 11 bases agree with TRBD2. The V gene's germline CDR1 is MNHEY and CDR2 SVGAGI. The J segment lost 5 bases and the V segment lost 2 bases, leaving 5 bases of the junction unmatched. This CDR3 has 15 residues.

The rearrangement links TRBV7-9 to TRBJ1-4, with a possible D match to TRBD1 (5 bases). The CDR3 length is 15 residues. Germline V lookup: CDR1 SEHNR, CDR2 FQNEAQ (reference sequence). Trimming cost V 5 bases and J 7 bases, with 17 bases left between them. This chain's CDR3 is CASSPEGVGGEKLFF. Here the CDR3 DNA reads TGTGCCAGCAGCCCCGAAGGGGTGGGAGGTGAAAAACTGTTTTTT.

The gene calls are TRBV2 and TRBJ1-5; the D is unclear. V lost 1 base and J lost 4, with 8 bases in between. The CDR3 sequence is 14 residues long. Germline CDR1 and CDR2: SNHLY and FYNNEI. The CDR3 DNA reads as TGTGCCAGCAGTGAAGTATCGGGGAATCAGCCCCAGCATTTT. This sequence encodes CASSEVSGNQPQHF.

The CDR3 nucleotides read TGTGCCAGCAGCGCCCCGGGTAGCGGGAACCCAGGTACGCAGTATTTT. It translates to CASSAPGSGNPGTQYF. The genes are TRBV9 and TRBJ2-3, with 8 nucleotides matching TRBD2. V was pared by 3 bases and J by 8 bases, with 14 bases of the junction left unmatched. This CDR3 is built from 16 residues. Germline loops: CDR1 SGDLS, CDR2 YYNGEE. Based on the CDR3 plus reference TRBV9 and TRBJ2-3, the full variable domain is DSGVTQTPKHLITATGQRVTLRCSPRSGDLSVYWYQQSLDQGLQFLIQYYNGEERAKGNILERFSAQQFPDLHSELNLSSLELGDSALYFCASSAPGSGNPGTQYFGPGTRLTVL.

The chain combines TRBV14 with TRBJ2-1; the D gene is possibly TRBD2 (6 bases). V gave up 4 bases and J gave up 3 bases, with 13 bases separating them. Germline V gives CDR1 SGHDN, CDR2 FVKESK. The CDR3 is made up of 15 amino acids. CDR3 nucleotide sequence: TGTGCCAGCAGCCGAGTTAGCGGAAACTACAATGAGCAGTTCTTC. Translation gives CASSRVSGNYNEQFF. Full variable domain (remainder filled in from reference TRBV14 and TRBJ2-1): EAGVTQFPSHSVIEKGQTVTLRCDPISGHDNLYWYRRVMGKEIKFLLHFVKESKQDESGMPNNRFLAERTGGTYSTLKVQPAELEDSGVYFCASSRVSGNYNEQFFGPGTRLTVL.

V usage is TRBV9 and J usage is TRBJ1-6; D possibly corresponds to TRBD1 (6 bases). The V end lost 3 bases, the J end lost 5 bases, and 6 bases lay between the germline ends. Germline V gives CDR1 SGDLS, CDR2 YYNGEE. The CDR3 has 13 amino acids. The CDR3 reads CASSGTDNSPLHF. The CDR3 DNA reads TGTGCCAGCAGCGGGACAGATAATTCACCCCTCCACTTT.

V usage is TRBV6-1 and J usage is TRBJ2-3; tentatively, D is TRBD1 (5 bases). Trimming took 2 bases from V and 6 from J, leaving 18 bases between them. Germline-derived CDR1 and CDR2 are MNHNS and SASEGT. This CDR3 has 16 amino acids. This CDR3 reads CASSERADTFKDTQYF. Written as DNA, the CDR3 is TGTGCCAGCAGTGAAAGGGCGGACACGTTTAAGGATACGCAGTATTTT.

This clone was observed a single time. The gene calls are TRBV6-1 and TRBJ1-5; 9 nucleotides line up with TRBD1. Trimming took 1 base from V and 5 from J; bases not matched to a gene: 9. Germline CDR1 reads MNHNS; CDR2 reads SASEGT. The CDR3 has 17 residues. The CDR3 loop reads CASSEVSGQGFDQPQHF. CDR3 nucleotide sequence: TGTGCCAGCAGTGAAGTATCGGGACAGGGTTTCGATCAGCCCCAGCATTTT.

The genes are TRBV7-9 and TRBJ2-1; tentatively, D is TRBD2 (6 bases). Germline lookup yields CDR1 SEHNR and CDR2 FQNEAQ (reference sequence). The CDR3 totals 15 residues. V was trimmed by 5 bases and J by 5 bases, leaving 16 bases between them. In nucleotides, the CDR3 is TGTGCCAGCAGCCTTGGGACTCGATGCCACAATGAGCAGTTCTTC. Its translation: CASSLGTRCHNEQFF.